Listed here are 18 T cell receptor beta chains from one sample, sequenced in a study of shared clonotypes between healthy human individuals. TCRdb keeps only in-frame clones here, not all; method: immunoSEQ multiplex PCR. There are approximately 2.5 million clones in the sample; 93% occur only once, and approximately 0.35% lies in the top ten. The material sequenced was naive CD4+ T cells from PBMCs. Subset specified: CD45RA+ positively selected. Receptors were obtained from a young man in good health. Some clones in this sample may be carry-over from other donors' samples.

The CDR3 sequence is CASSRRAGAGELFF. The CDR3 DNA is TGTGCCAGCAGCCGGAGGGCCGGGGCCGGGGAGCTGTTTTTT. The J gene is TRBJ2-2, the V gene TRBV7-3; D may be TRBD2 (6 bases). CDR1 is SGHTA, CDR2 FQGTGA, per germline. The CDR3 extends over 14 amino acids. Trimming removed 5 bases at V and 6 bases at J, with 13 bases between.

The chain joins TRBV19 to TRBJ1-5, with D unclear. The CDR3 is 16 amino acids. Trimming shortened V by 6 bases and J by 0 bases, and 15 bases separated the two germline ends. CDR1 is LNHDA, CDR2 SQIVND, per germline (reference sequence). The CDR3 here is CASRKISTLSNQPQHF. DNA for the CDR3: TGTGCCAGTAGGAAGATCTCTACCCTTAGCAATCAGCCCCAGCATTTT.

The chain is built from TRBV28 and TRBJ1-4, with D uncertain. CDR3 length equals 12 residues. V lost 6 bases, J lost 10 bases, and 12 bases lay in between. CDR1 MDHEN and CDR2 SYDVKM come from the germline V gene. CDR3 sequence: CASSPPVGKLFF. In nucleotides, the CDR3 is TGTGCCAGCAGCCCCCCGGTGGGAAAACTGTTTTTT.

CDR3 nucleotides: TGTGCCAGCAGCCCCGGACAGTCTTCAAATTCACCCCTCCACTTT. Translation gives CASSPGQSSNSPLHF. The chain recombines TRBV7-3 with TRBJ1-6; TRBD1 might be the D (6 bases). Deletions cut 5 bases from V and 7 bases from J, with 15 bases between. There are 15 residues in the CDR3. Germline V gene data show CDR1 as SGHTA and CDR2 as FQGTGA.

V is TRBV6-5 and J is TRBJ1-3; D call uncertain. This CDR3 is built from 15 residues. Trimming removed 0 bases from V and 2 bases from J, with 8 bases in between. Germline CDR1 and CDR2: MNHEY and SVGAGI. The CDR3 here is CASSYSGKTGNTIYF. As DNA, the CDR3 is TGTGCCAGCAGTTACTCGGGGAAGACTGGAAACACCATATATTTT.

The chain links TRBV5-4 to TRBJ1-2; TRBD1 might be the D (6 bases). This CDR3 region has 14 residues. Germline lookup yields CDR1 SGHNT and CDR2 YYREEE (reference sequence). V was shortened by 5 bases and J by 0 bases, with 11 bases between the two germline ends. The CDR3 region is CASRMAGANYGYTF. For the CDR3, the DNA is TGTGCCAGCAGAATGGCAGGGGCTAACTATGGCTACACCTTC.

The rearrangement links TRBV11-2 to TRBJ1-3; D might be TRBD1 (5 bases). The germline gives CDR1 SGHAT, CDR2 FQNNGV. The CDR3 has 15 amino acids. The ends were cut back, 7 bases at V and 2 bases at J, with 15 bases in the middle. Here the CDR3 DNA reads TGTGCCAGCACCGACAGTTTCCAACCTGGAAACACCATATATTTT. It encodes CASTDSFQPGNTIYF.

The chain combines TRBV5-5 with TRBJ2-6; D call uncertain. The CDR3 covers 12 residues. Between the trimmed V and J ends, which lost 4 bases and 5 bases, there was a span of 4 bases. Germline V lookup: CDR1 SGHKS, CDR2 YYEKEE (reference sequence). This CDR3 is CASSPRANVLTF. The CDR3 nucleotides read TGTGCCAGCAGCCCCCGGGCCAACGTCCTGACTTTC.

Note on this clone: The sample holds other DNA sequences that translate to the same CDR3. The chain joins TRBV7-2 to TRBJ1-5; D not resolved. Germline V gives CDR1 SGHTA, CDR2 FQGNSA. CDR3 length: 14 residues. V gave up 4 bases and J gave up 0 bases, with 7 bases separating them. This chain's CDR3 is CASSSSNSNQPQHF. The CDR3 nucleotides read TGTGCCAGCAGCTCCAGCAATAGCAATCAGCCCCAGCATTTT.

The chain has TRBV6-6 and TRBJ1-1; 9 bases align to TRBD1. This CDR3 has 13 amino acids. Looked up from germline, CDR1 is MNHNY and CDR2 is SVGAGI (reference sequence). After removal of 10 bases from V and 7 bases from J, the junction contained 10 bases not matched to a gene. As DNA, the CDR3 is TGTGCCACTCTACAGGGGGCTAAGGATGAAGCTTTCTTT. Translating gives CATLQGAKDEAFF.

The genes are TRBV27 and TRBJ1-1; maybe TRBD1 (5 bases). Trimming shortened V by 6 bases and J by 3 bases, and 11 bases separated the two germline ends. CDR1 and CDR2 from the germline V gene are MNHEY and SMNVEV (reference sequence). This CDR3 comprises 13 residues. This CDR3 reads CASSLDRYTEAFF. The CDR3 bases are TGTGCCAGCAGCCTCGACAGATACACTGAAGCTTTCTTT.

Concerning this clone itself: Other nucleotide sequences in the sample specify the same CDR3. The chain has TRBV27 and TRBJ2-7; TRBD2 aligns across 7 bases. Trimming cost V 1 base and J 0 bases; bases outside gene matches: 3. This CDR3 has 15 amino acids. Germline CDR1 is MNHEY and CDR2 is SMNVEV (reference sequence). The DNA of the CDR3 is TGTGCCAGCAGTTTATTTGGCGGGAGCTCCTACGAGCAGTACTTC. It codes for CASSLFGGSSYEQYF.

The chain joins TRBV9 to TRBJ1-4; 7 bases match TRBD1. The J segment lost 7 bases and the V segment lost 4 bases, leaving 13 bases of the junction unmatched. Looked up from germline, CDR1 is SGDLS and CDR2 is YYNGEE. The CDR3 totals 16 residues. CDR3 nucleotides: TGTGCCAGCAGCACACCCTTCGACAGGGAGGGTGAAAAACTGTTTTTT. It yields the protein CASSTPFDREGEKLFF.

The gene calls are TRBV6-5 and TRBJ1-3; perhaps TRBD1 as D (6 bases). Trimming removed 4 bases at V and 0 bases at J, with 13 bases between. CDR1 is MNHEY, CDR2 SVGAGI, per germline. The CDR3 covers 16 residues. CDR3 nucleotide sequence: TGTGCCAGCAGTTCACAGGGCATCCACTCTGGAAACACCATATATTTT. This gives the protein CASSSQGIHSGNTIYF.

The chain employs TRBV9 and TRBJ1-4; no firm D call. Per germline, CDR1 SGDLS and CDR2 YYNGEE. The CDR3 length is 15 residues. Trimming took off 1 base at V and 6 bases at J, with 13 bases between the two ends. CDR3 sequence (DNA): TGTGCCAGCAGCGTATGGCCAGATGAGGATGAAAAACTGTTTTTT. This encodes CASSVWPDEDEKLFF.

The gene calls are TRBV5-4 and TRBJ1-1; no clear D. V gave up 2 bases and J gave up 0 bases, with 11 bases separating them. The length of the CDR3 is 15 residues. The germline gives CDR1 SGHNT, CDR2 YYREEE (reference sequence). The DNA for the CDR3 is TGTGCCAGCAGCTTCTTAGGCAGCATGAACACTGAAGCTTTCTTT. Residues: CASSFLGSMNTEAFF.

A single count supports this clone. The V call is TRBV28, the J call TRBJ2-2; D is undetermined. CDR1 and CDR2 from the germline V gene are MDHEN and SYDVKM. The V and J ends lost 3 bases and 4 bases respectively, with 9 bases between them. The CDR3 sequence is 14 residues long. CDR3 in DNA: TGTGCCAGCAGTTTCGGCAGTATCACCGGGGAGCTGTTTTTT. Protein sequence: CASSFGSITGELFF. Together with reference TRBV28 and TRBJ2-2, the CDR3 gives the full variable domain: DVKVTQSSRYLVKRTGEKVFLECVQDMDHENMFWYRQDPGLGLRLIYFSYDVKMKEKGDIPEGYSVSREKKERFSLILESASTNQTSMYLCASSFGSITGELFFGEGSRLTVL.

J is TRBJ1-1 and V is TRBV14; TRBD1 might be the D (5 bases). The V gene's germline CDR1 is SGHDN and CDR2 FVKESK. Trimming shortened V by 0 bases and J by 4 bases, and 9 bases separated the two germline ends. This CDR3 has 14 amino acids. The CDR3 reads CASSQDRGVTEAFF. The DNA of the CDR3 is TGTGCCAGCAGCCAAGATCGGGGGGTCACTGAAGCTTTCTTT.